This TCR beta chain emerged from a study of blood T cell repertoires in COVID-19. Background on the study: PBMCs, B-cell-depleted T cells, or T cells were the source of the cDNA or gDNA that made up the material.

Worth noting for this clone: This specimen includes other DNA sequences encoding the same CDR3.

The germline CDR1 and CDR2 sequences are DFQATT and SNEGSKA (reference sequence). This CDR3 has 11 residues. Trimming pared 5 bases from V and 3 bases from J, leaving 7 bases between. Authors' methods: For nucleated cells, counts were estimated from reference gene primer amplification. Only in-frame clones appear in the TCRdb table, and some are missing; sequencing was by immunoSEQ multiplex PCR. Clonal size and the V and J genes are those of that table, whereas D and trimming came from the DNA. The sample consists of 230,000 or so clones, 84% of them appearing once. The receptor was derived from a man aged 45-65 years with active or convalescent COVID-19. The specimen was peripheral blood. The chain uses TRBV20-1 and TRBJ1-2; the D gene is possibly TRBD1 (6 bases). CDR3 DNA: TGCAGTGCTTCAGGGGACTATGGCTACACCTTC. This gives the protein CSASGDYGYTF.